Following are 7 T cell receptor beta chains from one sample sequenced in a study of cytotoxic CD8 clonotypes in ibrutinib-treated CLL. Clones were sequenced by immunoSEQ multiplex PCR, and TCRdb holds only the in-frame ones, with some missing. The top ten hold 4.8% of the sample, which has fewer than 100,000 clones, 75% to 85% seen once. The sequencing used PBMCs, collected after 12 months of ibrutinib treatment. The source of these receptors is a human donor with chronic lymphocytic leukemia.

The rearrangement links TRBV18 to TRBJ2-5; 7 bases fit TRBD2. The DNA end is a closer match to TRBJ2-7, so the J assignment may be wrong. Germline CDR1 and CDR2: KGHSH and LQKENI. The length of the CDR3 is 13 residues. The CDR3 loop reads CASSPPGGGEQYF. The CDR3 coding sequence is TGTGCCAGCTCACCACCGGGCGGGGGCGAGCAGTACTTC.

Worth noting for this clone: The sample holds other DNA sequences that translate to the same CDR3. The chain links TRBV7-6 to TRBJ2-2; D may be TRBD1 (6 bases). V lost 5 bases and J 6 bases, leaving 7 bases between the germline ends. CDR3 length: 12 amino acids. Looked up from germline, CDR1 is SGHVS and CDR2 is FNYEAQ. The CDR3 sequence is CASSPGAGELFF. The CDR3 DNA follows: TGTGCCAGCAGCCCAGGGGCCGGGGAGCTGTTTTTT.

This chain connects TRBV30 to TRBJ1-3; TRBD1 matches 7 bases. Germline V gene data show CDR1 as GTSNPN and CDR2 as SVGIG (reference sequence). J lost 1 base, V lost 5 bases, and 11 bases had no gene match. The CDR3 is 16 amino acids. The CDR3 protein is CAWDDGQGVSGNTIYF. In DNA, the CDR3 is TGTGCCTGGGATGACGGGCAGGGGGTATCTGGAAACACCATATATTTT. The whole variable domain, remainder taken from reference TRBV30 and TRBJ1-3, is SQTIHQWPATLVQPVGSPLSLECTVEGTSNPNLYWYRQAAGRGLQLLFYSVGIGQISSEVPQNLSASRPQDRQFILSSKKLLLSDSGFYLCAWDDGQGVSGNTIYFGEGSWLTVV.

The chain has TRBV7-9 and TRBJ1-4; 7 bases fit TRBD1. The CDR3 consists of 13 residues. The germline gives CDR1 SEHNR, CDR2 FQNEAQ (reference sequence). With V trimmed by 5 bases and J by 15 bases, 12 bases remained unmatched. The chain's CDR3 is CASSPGVGDRVFF. The CDR3 DNA follows: TGTGCCAGCAGCCCGGGGGTTGGGGACAGAGTGTTTTTT.

This clone was seen a handful of times. The chain recombines TRBV7-2 with TRBJ1-1; a weak D match, TRBD1 (5 bases). V was clipped by 7 bases and J by 8 bases, with 17 bases between them. The CDR3 contains 13 residues. Germline V gene data show CDR1 as SGHTA and CDR2 as FQGNSA. CDR3 sequence: CASTQTPGVEAFF. DNA for the CDR3: TGTGCCAGCACCCAAACGCCGGGGGTGGAAGCTTTCTTT.

A few counts support this clone. This chain links TRBV27 with TRBJ1-2, with TRBD1 as a possible D gene (5 bases). Germline assignment: CDR1 MNHEY and CDR2 SMNVEV (reference sequence). The germline V and J ends were trimmed by 3 bases and 6 bases, with 14 bases remaining between them. The CDR3 loop spans 14 amino acids. The CDR3 region has the DNA TGTGCCAGCAGTTTGGGGCCCGTGGACGATGGCTACACCTTC. Encoded protein: CASSLGPVDDGYTF.

The chain has TRBV4-3 and TRBJ2-6; TRBD1 or TRBD2 may be the D gene (5 bases each). The V end was cut by 1 base, the J end by 4 bases, with 11 bases between. Per germline, CDR1 LGHNA and CDR2 YSLEER. The CDR3 spans 16 residues. The CDR3: CASSQGEGPGANVLTF. The DNA of the CDR3 is TGCGCCAGCAGCCAAGGCGAGGGGCCCGGGGCCAACGTCCTGACTTTC.